This TCR beta chain was found in a study of T cell responses to AZD1222 COVID-19 vaccine. Findings of the study overall: Possibly, clonal diversity was underestimated; donors were largely white British and included more females. Unmutated regions of variants are reportedly targeted by nearly half of spike-specific TCRs.

In this sample, this clone turned up once. Its antigen is currently unknown. This CDR3 is 17 amino acids long. CDR1 and CDR2 from the germline V gene are MGHRA and YSYEKL. With 0 bases removed from V and 0 bases from J, the gap between germline ends came to 12 bases. Profiled with immunoSEQ multiplex PCR; TCRdb holds only in-frame clones, not every one. The data show about 160,000 clones, about 90% seen once. This sample comprised peripheral blood, obtained on day 0 of MenACWY control vaccination. The chain joins TRBV4-1 to TRBJ1-5, with a weak D call TRBD1 (5 bases). This clonotype originated in an adult in good health. The CDR3 DNA reads TGCGCCAGCAGCCAAGATCGGGGGTCTTATAGCAATCAGCCCCAGCATTTT. Its translation: CASSQDRGSYSNQPQHF.